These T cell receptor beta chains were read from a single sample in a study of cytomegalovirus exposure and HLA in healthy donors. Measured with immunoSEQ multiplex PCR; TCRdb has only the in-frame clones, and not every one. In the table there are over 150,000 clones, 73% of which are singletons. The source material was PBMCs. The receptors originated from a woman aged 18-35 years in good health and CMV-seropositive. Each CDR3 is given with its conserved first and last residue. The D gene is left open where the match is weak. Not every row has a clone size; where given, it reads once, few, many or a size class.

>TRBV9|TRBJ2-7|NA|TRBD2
CASSASGGSYEQYF
TGTGCCAGCAGCGCCAGCGGGGGGTCCTACGAGCAGTACTTC
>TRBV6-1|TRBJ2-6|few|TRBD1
CARGTEGRGANVLTF
TGTGCCAGGGGGACAGAAGGAAGGGGGGCCAACGTCCTGACTTTC
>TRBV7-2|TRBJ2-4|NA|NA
CASSRGLENIQYF
TGTGCCAGCAGCCGAGGCCTGGAAAACATTCAGTACTTC
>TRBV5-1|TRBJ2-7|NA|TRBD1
CASLKQGDNSYEQYF
TGCGCCAGCCTCAAGCAGGGGGATAACTCCTACGAGCAGTACTTC
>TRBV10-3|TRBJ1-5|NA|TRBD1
CAIKEGAGSNQPQHF
TGTGCCATCAAGGAGGGGGCGGGTAGCAATCAGCCCCAGCATTTT
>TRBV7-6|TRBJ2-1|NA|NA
CASSLIGGVDNEQFF
TGTGCCAGCAGCTTAATAGGGGGGGTGGACAATGAGCAGTTCTTC
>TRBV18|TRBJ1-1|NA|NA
CASSPRDEAFF
TGTGCCAGCTCACCGAGGGATGAAGCTTTCTTT
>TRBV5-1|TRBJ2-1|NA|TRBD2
CASSLWLAGGSSYNEQFF
TGCGCCAGCAGCTTGTGGCTAGCGGGGGGAAGCTCCTACAATGAGCAGTTCTTC
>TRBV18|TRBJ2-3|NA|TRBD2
CASSGGGQIDTQYF
TGTGCCAGCTCCGGCGGGGGGCAGATAGATACGCAGTATTTT
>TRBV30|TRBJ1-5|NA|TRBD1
CAWSAIQGVDQPQHF
TGTGCCTGGAGTGCCATCCAGGGGGTGGATCAGCCCCAGCATTTT
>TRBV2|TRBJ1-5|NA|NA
CASSDRYSYQPQHF
TGTGCCAGCAGTGACCGATATAGCTATCAGCCCCAGCATTTT
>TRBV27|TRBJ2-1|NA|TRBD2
CASSSTGGPYNEQFF
TGTGCCAGCAGTTCCACGGGGGGACCCTACAATGAGCAGTTCTTC
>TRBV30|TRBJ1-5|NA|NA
CAWSVVGGDQPQHF
TGTGCCTGGAGTGTAGTAGGCGGGGATCAGCCCCAGCATTTT
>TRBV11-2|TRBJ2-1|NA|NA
CASSLTGPHNEQFF
TGTGCCAGCAGCCTCACTGGGCCTCACAATGAGCAGTTCTTC
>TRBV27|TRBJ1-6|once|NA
CASSFQGYASPLHF
TGTGCCAGCAGTTTTCAGGGGTATGCTTCACCCCTCCACTTT
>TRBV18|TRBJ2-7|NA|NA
CASSPTGTGIEQYF
TGTGCCAGCTCACCCACCGGAACAGGGATCGAGCAGTACTTC
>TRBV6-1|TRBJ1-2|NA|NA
CASRVLDGYTF
TGTGCCAGCAGGGTACTGGATGGCTACACCTTC
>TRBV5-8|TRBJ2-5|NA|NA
CASRPTYETQYF
TGTGCCAGCAGGCCTACGTACGAGACCCAGTACTTC
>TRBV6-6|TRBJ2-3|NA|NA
CASSSLPESDTQYF
TGTGCCAGCAGTTCCCTCCCCGAGTCAGATACGCAGTATTTT
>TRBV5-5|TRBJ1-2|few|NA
CASSPDTSNYGYTF
TGTGCCAGCAGTCCGGACACCTCTAACTATGGCTACACCTTC
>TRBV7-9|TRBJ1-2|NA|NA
CASGLARAETNYGYTF
TGTGCCAGCGGCTTAGCGCGAGCCGAAACTAACTATGGCTACACCTTC
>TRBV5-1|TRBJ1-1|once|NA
CASSLEAGSLIGAFF
TGCGCCAGCAGCTTGGAGGCGGGGTCCCTAATCGGGGCTTTCTTT
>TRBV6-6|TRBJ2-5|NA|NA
CASKFGGGQVETQYF
TGTGCCAGCAAGTTTGGGGGGGGCCAGGTAGAGACCCAGTACTTC
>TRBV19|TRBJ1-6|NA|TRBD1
CASSGTGGSEISVSPLHF
TGTGCCAGTAGCGGGACAGGGGGTTCGGAAATTAGCGTCTCACCCCTCCACTTT
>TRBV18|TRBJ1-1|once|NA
CASSLQGNTEAFF
TGTGCCAGCTCTCTCCAGGGGAACACTGAAGCTTTCTTT
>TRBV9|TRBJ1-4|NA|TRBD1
CASSLRDSGYEKLFF
TGTGCCAGCAGCCTACGGGACAGCGGCTATGAAAAACTGTTTTTT
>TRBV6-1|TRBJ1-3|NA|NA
CASRGGGGSGNTIYF
TGTGCCAGCAGGGGGGGTGGAGGCTCTGGAAACACCATATATTTT
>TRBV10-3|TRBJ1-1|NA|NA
CAISESGTNTEAFF
TGTGCCATCAGTGAGTCGGGCACTAACACTGAAGCTTTCTTT
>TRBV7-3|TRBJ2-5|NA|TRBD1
CASSLMGSGTGGTQYF
TGTGCCAGCAGCTTAATGGGCTCCGGGACAGGGGGGACCCAGTACTTC
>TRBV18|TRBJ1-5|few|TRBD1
CASSPRTGTDQPQHF
TGTGCCAGCTCACCGAGGACAGGAACGGATCAGCCCCAGCATTTT
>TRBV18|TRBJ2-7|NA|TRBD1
CASSTGQVNFEQYF
TGTGCCAGCTCAACCGGACAGGTGAATTTTGAGCAGTACTTC
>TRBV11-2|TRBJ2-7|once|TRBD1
CASSLRDSGGEQYF
TGTGCCAGCAGCTTAAGGGACAGTGGTGGCGAGCAGTACTTC
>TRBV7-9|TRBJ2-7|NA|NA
CASSLAHGGYEQYF
TGTGCCAGCAGCTTAGCCCATGGGGGGTATGAGCAGTACTTC
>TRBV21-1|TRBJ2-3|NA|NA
CASSKEQVSSTDTQYF
TGTGCCAGCAGCAAAGAACAGGTTTCTAGCACAGATACGCAGTATTTT
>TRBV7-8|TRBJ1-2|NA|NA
CASSFGSGYGYTF
TGTGCCAGCAGCTTCGGATCGGGGTATGGCTACACCTTC
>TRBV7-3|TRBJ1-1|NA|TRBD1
CASSLVRQGNTEAFF
TGTGCCAGCAGCTTAGTCCGACAGGGGAACACTGAAGCTTTCTTT
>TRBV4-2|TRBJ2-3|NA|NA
CASRPGGGAADTQYF
TGTGCCAGCAGACCTGGCGGGGGCGCCGCCGATACGCAGTATTTT
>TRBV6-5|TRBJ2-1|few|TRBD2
CASNLAGGGDEQFF
TGTGCCAGCAACTTAGCGGGGGGTGGGGATGAGCAGTTCTTC
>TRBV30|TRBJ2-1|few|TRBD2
CAWNSGGAYNEQFF
TGTGCCTGGAATAGCGGGGGGGCTTACAATGAGCAGTTCTTC
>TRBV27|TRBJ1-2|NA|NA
CASSSGLSMAGYGYTF
TGTGCCAGCAGTTCGGGACTATCAATGGCGGGCTATGGCTACACCTTC
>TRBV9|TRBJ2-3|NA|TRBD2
CASSGRVAGGGDTQYF
TGTGCCAGCAGCGGGAGAGTAGCGGGGGGGGGAGATACGCAGTATTTT
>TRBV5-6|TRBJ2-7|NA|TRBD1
CASSLGTGQYF
TGTGCCAGCAGCTTGGGGACAGGACAGTACTTC
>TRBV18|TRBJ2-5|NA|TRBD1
CASSPGQGRGETQYF
TGTGCCAGCTCACCGGGACAGGGAAGGGGAGAGACCCAGTACTTC
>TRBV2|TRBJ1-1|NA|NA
CASSGNRMNTEAFF
TGTGCCAGCAGTGGTAACAGGATGAACACTGAAGCTTTCTTT
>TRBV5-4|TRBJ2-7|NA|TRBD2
CASSGTSGGYSYEQYF
TGTGCCAGCAGCGGGACTAGCGGGGGTTACAGCTACGAGCAGTACTTC
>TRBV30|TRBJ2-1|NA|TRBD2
CAWSVTGGGHNEQFF
TGTGCCTGGAGTGTAACGGGGGGGGGCCACAATGAGCAGTTCTTC
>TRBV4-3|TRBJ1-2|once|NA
CASSQGVRESDYGYTF
TGCGCCAGCAGCCAAGGGGTCAGGGAAAGCGACTATGGCTACACCTTC
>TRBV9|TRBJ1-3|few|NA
CASSHLQGFSGNTIYF
TGTGCCAGCAGTCACCTTCAGGGCTTTTCTGGAAACACCATATATTTT
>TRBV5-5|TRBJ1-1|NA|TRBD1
CASSDPDRAGFPEAFF
TGTGCCAGCAGCGACCCTGACAGGGCCGGATTTCCTGAAGCTTTCTTT
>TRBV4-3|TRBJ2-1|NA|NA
CASSQDQRLNEQFF
TGCGCCAGCAGCCAAGACCAGAGACTCAATGAGCAGTTCTTC
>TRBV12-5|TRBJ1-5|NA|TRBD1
CASGLGAGTGGLGPQHF
TGTGCTAGTGGTTTGGGAGCCGGGACAGGGGGCTTGGGGCCCCAGCATTTT